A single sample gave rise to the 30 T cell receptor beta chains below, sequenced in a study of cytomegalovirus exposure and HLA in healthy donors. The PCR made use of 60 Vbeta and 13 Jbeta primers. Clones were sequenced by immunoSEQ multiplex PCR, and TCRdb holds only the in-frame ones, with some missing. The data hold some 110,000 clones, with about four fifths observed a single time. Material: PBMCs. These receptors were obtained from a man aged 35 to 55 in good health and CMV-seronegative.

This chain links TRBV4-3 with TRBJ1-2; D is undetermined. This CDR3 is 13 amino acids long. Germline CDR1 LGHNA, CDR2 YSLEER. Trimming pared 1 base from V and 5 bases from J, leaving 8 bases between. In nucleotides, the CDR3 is TGCGCCAGCAGCCAAGCCCGAGCTTATGGCTACACCTTC. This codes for CASSQARAYGYTF.

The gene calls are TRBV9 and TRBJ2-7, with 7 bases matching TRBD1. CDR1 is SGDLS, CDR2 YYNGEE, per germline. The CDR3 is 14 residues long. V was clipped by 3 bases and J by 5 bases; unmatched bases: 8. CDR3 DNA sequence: TGTGCCAGCAGCGGACAGGGTTCTTGGGACGAGCAGTACTTC. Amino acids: CASSGQGSWDEQYF.

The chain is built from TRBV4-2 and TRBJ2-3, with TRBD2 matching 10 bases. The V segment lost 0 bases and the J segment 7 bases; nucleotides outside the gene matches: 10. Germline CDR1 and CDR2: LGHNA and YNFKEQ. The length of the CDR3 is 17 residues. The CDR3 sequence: CASSQEQASGGANTQYF. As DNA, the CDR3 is TGTGCCAGCAGCCAAGAGCAGGCCAGCGGGGGGGCAAATACGCAGTATTTT.

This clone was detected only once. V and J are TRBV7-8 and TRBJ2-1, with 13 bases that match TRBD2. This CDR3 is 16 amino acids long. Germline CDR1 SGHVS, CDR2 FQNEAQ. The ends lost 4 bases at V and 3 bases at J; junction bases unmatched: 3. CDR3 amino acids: CASSWGLAGLYNEQFF. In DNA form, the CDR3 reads TGTGCCAGCAGCTGGGGACTAGCGGGACTCTACAATGAGCAGTTCTTC.

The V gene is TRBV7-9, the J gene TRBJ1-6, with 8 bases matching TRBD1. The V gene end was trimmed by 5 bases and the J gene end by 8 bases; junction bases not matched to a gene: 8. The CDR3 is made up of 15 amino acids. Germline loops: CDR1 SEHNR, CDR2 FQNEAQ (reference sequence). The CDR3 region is CASSAYRGLDSPLHF. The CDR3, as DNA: TGTGCCAGCAGCGCCTACAGGGGGTTAGATTCACCCCTCCACTTT.

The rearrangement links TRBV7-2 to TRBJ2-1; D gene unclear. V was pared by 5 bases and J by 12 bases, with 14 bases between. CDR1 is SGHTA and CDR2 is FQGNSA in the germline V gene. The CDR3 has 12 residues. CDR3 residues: CASSPTRRGQFF. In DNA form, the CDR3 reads TGTGCCAGCAGCCCGACACGCCGTGGGCAGTTCTTC.

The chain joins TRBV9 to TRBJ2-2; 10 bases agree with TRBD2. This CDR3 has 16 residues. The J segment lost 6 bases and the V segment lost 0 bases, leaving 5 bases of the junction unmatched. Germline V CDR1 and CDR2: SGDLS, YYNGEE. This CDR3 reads CASSVGSGGAPGELFF. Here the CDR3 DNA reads TGTGCCAGCAGCGTAGGGAGCGGGGGGGCCCCCGGGGAGCTGTTTTTT. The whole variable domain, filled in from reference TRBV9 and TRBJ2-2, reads DSGVTQTPKHLITATGQRVTLRCSPRSGDLSVYWYQQSLDQGLQFLIQYYNGEERAKGNILERFSAQQFPDLHSELNLSSLELGDSALYFCASSVGSGGAPGELFFGEGSRLTVL.

The CDR3 reads CASSLVSGGATDTQYF. The CDR3 DNA sequence: TGTGCCAGCAGCTTAGTTAGCGGGGGGGCCACAGATACGCAGTATTTT. The chain uses TRBV7-2 and TRBJ2-3, with 11 bases identical to TRBD2. Trimming removed 1 base from V and 2 bases from J; junction bases left unmatched: 2. The length of the CDR3 is 16 residues. Germline V lookup: CDR1 SGHTA, CDR2 FQGNSA.

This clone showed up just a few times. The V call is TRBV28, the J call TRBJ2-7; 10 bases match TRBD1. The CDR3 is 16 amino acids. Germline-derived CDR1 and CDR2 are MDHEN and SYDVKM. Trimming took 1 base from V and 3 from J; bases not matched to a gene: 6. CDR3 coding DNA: TGTGCCAGCAGTTTATTACGGGACAGGGGTTTCTACGAGCAGTACTTC. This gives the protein CASSLLRDRGFYEQYF.

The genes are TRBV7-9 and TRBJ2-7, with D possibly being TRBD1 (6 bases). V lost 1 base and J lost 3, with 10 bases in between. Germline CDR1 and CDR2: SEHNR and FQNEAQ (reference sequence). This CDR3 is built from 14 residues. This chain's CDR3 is CASSLETGSYEQYF. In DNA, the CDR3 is TGTGCCAGCAGCTTAGAGACAGGAAGCTACGAGCAGTACTTC.

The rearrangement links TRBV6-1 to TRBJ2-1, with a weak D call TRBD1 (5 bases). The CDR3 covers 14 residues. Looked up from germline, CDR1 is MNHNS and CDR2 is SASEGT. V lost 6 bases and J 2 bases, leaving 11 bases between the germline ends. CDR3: CASSPDTTYNEQFF. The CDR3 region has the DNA TGTGCCAGCAGCCCGGACACAACCTACAATGAGCAGTTCTTC.

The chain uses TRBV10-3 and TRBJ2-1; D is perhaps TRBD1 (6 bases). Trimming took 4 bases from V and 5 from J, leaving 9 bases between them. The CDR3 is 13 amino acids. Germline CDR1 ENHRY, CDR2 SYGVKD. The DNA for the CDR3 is TGTGCCATCAGTGGGGGGCCCAACAATGAGCAGTTCTTC. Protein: CAISGGPNNEQFF.

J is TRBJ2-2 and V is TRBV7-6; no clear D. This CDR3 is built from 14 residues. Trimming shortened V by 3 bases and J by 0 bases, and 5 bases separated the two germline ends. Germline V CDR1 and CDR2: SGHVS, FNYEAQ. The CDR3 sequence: CASSLRTNTGELFF. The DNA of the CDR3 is TGTGCCAGCAGCTTGCGCACGAACACCGGGGAGCTGTTTTTT.

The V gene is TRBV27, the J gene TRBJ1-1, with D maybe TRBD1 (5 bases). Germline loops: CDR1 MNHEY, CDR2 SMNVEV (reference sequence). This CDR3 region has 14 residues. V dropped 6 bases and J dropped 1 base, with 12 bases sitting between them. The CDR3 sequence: CASRARTRNTEAFF. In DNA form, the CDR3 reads TGTGCCAGCAGGGCTAGGACACGGAACACTGAAGCTTTCTTT.

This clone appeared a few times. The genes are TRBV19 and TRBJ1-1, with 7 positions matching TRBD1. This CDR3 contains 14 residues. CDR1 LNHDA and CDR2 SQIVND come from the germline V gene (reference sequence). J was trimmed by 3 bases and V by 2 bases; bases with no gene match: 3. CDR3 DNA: TGTGCCAGTAGTATAATTGACAGGGACACTGAAGCTTTCTTT. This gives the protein CASSIIDRDTEAFF. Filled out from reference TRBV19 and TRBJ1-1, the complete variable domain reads DGGITQSPKYLFRKEGQNVTLSCEQNLNHDAMYWYRQDPGQGLRLIYYSQIVNDFQKGDIAEGYSVSREKKESFPLTVTSAQKNPTAFYLCASSIIDRDTEAFFGQGTRLTVV.

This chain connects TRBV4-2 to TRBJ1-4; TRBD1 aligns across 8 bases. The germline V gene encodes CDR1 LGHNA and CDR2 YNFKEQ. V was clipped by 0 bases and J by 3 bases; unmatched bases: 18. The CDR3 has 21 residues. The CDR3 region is CASSQEGRSRGLLLANEKLFF. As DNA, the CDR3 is TGTGCCAGCAGCCAAGAAGGCCGGAGCAGGGGGCTTTTACTAGCTAATGAAAAACTGTTTTTT.

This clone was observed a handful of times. The CDR3 nucleotides read TGTGCCAGCAGCTCGGGACAGGGGGCAACTAATGAAAAACTGTTTTTT. It is translated as CASSSGQGATNEKLFF. This chain links TRBV13 with TRBJ1-4, with 11 bases identical to TRBD1. The germline CDR1 and CDR2 sequences are PRHDT and FYEKMQ (reference sequence). The CDR3 has 16 amino acids. The V and J ends lost 4 bases and 0 bases, in that order; junction bases with no gene match: 1.

CDR3 region: CASGWGEGPQHF. CDR3 sequence (DNA): TGTGCTAGTGGTTGGGGGGAGGGGCCCCAGCATTTT. J is TRBJ1-5 and V is TRBV12-5; TRBD1 is a possible D gene (5 bases). There are 12 residues in the CDR3. CDR1 and CDR2 from the germline V gene are LGHNT and FRNRAP. V lost 4 bases and J lost 9, with 10 bases in between.

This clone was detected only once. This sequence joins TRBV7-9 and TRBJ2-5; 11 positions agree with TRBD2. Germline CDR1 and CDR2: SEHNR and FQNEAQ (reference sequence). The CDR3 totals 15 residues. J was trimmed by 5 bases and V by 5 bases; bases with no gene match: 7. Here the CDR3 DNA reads TGTGCCAGCAGCCTGGATAGCGGGGGGGCCGAGACCCAGTACTTC. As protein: CASSLDSGGAETQYF.

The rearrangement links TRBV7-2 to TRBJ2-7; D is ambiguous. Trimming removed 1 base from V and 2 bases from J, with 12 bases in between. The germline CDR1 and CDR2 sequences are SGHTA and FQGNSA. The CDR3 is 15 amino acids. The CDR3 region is CASSLEWSRTYEQYF. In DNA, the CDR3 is TGTGCCAGCAGCTTAGAATGGTCCAGAACCTACGAGCAGTACTTC.

This CDR3 reads CASSFDSGSPLHF. In DNA form, the CDR3 reads TGTGCCAGCAGCTTTGATTCGGGTTCACCCCTCCACTTT. The chain links TRBV7-8 to TRBJ1-6; D unresolved. CDR3 length equals 13 residues. Trimming removed 3 bases from V and 9 bases from J, with 9 bases in between. Germline CDR1 is SGHVS and CDR2 is FQNEAQ.

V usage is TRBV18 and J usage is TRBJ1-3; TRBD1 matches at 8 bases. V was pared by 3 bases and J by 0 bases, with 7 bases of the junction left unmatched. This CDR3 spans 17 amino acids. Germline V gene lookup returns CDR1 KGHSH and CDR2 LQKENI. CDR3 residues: CASSPVRQGNSGNTIYF. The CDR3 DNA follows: TGTGCCAGCTCACCGGTTCGACAGGGGAACTCTGGAAACACCATATATTTT.

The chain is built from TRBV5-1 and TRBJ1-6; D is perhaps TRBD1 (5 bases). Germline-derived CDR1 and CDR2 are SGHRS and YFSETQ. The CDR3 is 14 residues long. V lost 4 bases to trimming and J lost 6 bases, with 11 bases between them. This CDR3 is CASSPGQGNSPLHF. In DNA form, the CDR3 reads TGCGCCAGCAGCCCCGGGCAGGGTAATTCACCCCTCCACTTT. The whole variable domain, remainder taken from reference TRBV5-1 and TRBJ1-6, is KAGVTQTPRYLIKTRGQQVTLSCSPISGHRSVSWYQQTPGQGLQFLFEYFSETQRNKGNFPGRFSGRQFSNSRSEMNVSTLELGDSALYLCASSPGQGNSPLHFGNGTRLTVT.

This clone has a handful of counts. Here the CDR3 reads CASSPAPGTPGEQYF. The CDR3 nucleotides are TGTGCCAGCAGCCCCGCCCCAGGGACTCCGGGCGAGCAGTACTTC. The rearrangement uses TRBV7-3 and TRBJ2-7, with D possibly matching TRBD2 (6 bases). CDR3 length: 15 amino acids. Trimming took 5 bases from V and 6 from J, leaving 20 bases between them. Germline V lookup: CDR1 SGHTA, CDR2 FQGTGA.

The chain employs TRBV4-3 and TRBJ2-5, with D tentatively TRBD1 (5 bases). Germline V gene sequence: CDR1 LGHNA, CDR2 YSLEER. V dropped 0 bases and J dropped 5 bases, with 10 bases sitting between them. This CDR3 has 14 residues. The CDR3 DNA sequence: TGCGCCAGCAGCCAAGATCGGACAACGGAGACCCAGTACTTC. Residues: CASSQDRTTETQYF.

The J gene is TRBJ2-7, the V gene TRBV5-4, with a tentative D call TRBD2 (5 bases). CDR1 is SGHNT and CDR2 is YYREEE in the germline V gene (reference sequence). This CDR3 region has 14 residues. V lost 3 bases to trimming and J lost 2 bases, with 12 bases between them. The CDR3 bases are TGTGCCAGCAGCTCGTCACGGGGAACCTACGAGCAGTACTTC. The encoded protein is CASSSSRGTYEQYF. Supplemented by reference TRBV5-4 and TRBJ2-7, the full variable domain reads ETGVTQSPTHLIKTRGQQVTLRCSSQSGHNTVSWYQQALGQGPQFIFQYYREEENGRGNFPPRFSGLQFPNYSSELNVNALELDDSALYLCASSSSRGTYEQYFGPGTRLTVT.

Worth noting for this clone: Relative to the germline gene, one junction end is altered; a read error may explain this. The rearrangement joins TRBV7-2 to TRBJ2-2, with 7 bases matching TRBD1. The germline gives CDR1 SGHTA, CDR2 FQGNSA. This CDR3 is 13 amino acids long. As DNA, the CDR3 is TGTGCCAGCAGCCGGTATCGATCAGGGGGGCTGTTTTTT. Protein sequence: CASSRYRSGGLFF.

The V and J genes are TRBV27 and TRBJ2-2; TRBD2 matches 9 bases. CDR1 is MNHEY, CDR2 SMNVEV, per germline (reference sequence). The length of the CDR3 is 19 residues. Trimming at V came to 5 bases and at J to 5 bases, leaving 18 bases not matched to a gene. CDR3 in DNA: TGTGCCAGCAGTCCTCACTCGGTACTCCAGCGGGGGGAAACCGGGGAGCTGTTTTTT. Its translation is CASSPHSVLQRGETGELFF.

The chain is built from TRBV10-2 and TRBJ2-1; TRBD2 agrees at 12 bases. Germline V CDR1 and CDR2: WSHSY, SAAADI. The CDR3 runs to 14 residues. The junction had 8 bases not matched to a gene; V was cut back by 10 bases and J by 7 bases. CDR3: CAMKPSGGANEQFF. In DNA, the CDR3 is TGCGCCATGAAACCTAGCGGGGGGGCAAATGAGCAGTTCTTC.

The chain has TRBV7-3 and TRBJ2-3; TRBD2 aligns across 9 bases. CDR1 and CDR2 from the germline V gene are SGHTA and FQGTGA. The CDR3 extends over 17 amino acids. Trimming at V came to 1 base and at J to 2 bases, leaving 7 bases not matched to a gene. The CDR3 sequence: CASSLSSGGGVTDTQYF. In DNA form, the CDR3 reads TGTGCCAGCAGCTTAAGTAGCGGGGGCGGTGTCACAGATACGCAGTATTTT. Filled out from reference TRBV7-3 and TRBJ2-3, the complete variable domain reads GAGVSQTPSNKVTEKGKYVELRCDPISGHTALYWYRQSLGQGPEFLIYFQGTGAADDSGLPNDRFFAVRPEGSVSTLKIQRTERGDSAVYLCASSLSSGGGVTDTQYFGPGTRLTVL.